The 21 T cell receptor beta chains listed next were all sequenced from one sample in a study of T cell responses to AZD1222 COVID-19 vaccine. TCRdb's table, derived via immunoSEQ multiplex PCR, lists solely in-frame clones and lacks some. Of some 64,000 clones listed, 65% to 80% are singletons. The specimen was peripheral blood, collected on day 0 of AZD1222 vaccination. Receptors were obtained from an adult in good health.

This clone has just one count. CDR3 nucleotide sequence: TGCGCCAGCAGCCAAGTTGCGGACCGGGAGCTGTTTTTT. Protein: CASSQVADRELFF. The chain joins TRBV4-3 to TRBJ2-2; no clear D. Trimming stripped 1 base from V and 9 bases from J, with 9 bases between. Per the germline V gene, CDR1 is LGHNA and CDR2 is YSLEER. CDR3 length: 13 residues.

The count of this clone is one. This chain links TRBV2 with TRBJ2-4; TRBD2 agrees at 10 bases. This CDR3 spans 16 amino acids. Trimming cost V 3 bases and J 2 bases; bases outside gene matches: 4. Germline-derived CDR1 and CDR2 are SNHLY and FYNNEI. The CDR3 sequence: CASSEKRGGTKNIQYF. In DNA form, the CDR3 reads TGTGCCAGCAGTGAGAAGCGGGGGGGGACCAAAAACATTCAGTACTTC.

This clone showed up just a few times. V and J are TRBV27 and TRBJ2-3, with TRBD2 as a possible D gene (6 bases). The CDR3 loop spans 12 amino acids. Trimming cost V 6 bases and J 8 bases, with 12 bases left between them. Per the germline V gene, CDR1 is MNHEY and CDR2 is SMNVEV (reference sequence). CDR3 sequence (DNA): TGTGCCAGCAGACCCCACGGGGGTACGCAGTATTTT. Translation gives CASRPHGGTQYF.

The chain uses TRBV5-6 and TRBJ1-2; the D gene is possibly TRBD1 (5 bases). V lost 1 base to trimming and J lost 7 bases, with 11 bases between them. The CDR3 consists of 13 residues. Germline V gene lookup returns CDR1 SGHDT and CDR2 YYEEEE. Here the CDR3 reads CASSLQGIAGYTF. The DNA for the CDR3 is TGTGCCAGCAGCTTGCAGGGAATCGCTGGCTACACCTTC.

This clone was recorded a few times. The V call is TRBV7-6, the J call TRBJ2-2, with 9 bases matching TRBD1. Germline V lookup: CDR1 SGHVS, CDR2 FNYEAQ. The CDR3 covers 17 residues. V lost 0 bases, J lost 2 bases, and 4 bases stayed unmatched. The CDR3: CASSLARDRVNTGELFF. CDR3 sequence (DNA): TGTGCCAGCAGCTTAGCCCGGGACAGGGTTAACACCGGGGAGCTGTTTTTT.

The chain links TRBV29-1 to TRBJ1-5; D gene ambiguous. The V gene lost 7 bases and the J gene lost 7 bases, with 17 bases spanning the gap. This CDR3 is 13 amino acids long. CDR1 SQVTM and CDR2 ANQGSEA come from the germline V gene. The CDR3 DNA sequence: TGCAGCGGGACGGACGGACCGGGCCAGCCCCAGCATTTT. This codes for CSGTDGPGQPQHF.

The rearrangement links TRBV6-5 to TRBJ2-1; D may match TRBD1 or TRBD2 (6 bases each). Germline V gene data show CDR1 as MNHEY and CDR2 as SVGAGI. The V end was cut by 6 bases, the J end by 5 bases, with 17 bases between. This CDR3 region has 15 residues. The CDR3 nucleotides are TGTGCCAGCAGCCTAGGGGGGTTACTAAACAATGAGCAGTTCTTC. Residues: CASSLGGLLNNEQFF.

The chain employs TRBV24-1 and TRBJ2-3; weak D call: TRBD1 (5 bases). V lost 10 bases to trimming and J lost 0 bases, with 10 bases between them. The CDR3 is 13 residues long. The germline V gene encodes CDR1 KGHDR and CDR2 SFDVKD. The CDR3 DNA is TGTGCCACAGGGGTGGAAAGCACAGATACGCAGTATTTT. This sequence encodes CATGVESTDTQYF.

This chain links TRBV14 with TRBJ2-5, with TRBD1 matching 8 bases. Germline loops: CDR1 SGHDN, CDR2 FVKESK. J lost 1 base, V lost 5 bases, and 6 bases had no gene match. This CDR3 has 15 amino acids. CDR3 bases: TGTGCCAGCAGCACCAACAGGGGGTTCCAAGAGACCCAGTACTTC. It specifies CASSTNRGFQETQYF.

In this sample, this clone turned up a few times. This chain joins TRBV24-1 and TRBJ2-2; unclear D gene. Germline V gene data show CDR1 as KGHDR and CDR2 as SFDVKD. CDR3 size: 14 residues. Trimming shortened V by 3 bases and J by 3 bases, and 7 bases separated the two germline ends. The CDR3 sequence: CATSDTSHTGELFF. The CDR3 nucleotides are TGTGCCACCAGTGATACCAGCCACACCGGGGAGCTGTTTTTT.

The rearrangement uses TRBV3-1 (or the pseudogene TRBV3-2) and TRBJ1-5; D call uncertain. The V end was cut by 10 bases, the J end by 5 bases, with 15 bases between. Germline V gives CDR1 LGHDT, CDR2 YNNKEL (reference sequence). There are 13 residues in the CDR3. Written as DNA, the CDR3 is TGTGCCACTTCCCCAAGTGGTGATCAGCCCCAGCATTTT. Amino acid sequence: CATSPSGDQPQHF.

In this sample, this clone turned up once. Here the CDR3 DNA reads TGCGCCAGCAGCCAAGGCAATGGGGTTGGAGTGAACACTGAAGCTTTCTTT. It codes for CASSQGNGVGVNTEAFF. The chain carries TRBV4-3 and TRBJ1-1, with D uncertain. This CDR3 region has 17 residues. Germline V lookup: CDR1 LGHNA, CDR2 YSLEER. The ends were cut back, 1 base at V and 0 bases at J, with 15 bases in the middle.

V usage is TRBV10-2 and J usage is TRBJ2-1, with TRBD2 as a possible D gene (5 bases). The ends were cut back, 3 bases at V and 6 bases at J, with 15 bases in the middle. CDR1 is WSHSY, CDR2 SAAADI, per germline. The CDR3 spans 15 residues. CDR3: CASSDFGLNSNEQFF. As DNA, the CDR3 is TGCGCCAGCAGTGATTTTGGACTGAATAGCAATGAGCAGTTCTTC.

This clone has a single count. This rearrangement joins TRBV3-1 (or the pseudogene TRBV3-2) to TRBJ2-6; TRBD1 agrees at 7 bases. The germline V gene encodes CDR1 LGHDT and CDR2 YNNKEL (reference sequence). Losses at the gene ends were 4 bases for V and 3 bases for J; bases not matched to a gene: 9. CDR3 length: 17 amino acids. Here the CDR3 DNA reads TGTGCCAGCAGCCCCCGAACAGGGGTGCGTGGGGCCAACGTCCTGACTTTC. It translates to CASSPRTGVRGANVLTF.

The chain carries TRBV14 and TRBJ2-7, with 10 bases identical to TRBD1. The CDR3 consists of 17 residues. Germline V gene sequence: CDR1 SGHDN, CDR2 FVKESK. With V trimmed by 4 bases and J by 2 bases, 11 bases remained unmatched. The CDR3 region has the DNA TGTGCCAGCAGCCCTCTAAGGGGGACAGGGGACCCCTACGAGCAGTACTTC. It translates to CASSPLRGTGDPYEQYF.

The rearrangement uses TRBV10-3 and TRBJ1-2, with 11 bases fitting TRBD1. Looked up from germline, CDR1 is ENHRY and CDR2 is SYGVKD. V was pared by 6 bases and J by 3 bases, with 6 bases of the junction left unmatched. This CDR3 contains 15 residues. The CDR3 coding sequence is TGTGCCATCAGCCAGGGACAGGGGGTTTACTATGGCTACACCTTC. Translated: CAISQGQGVYYGYTF.

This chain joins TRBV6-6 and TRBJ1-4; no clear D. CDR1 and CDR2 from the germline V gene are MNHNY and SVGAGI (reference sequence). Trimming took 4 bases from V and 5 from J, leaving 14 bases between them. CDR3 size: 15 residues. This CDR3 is CASSSSEGGNEKLFF. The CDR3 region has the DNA TGTGCCAGCAGTTCCTCGGAAGGAGGCAATGAAAAACTGTTTTTT.

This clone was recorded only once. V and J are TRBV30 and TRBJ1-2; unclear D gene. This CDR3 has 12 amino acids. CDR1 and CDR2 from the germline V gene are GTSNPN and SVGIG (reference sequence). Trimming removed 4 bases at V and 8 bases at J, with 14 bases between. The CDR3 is CAWTPPGVGYTF. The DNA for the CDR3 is TGTGCCTGGACCCCCCCTGGAGTCGGCTACACCTTC.

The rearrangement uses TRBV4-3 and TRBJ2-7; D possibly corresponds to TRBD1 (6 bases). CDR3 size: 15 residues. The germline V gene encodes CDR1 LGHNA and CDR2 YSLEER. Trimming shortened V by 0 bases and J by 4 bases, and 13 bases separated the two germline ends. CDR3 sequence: CASSQDPGTWYEQYF. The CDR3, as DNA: TGCGCCAGCAGCCAAGATCCGGGGACATGGTACGAGCAGTACTTC.

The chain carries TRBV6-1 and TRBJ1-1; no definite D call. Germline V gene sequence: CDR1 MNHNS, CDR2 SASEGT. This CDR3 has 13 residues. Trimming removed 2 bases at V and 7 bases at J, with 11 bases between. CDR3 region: CASSEPVRGEAFF. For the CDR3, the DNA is TGTGCCAGCAGTGAACCGGTCCGGGGTGAAGCTTTCTTT.

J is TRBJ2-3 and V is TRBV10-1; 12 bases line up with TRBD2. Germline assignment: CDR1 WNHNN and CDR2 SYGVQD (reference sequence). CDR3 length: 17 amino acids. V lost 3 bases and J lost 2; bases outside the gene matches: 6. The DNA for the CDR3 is TGCGCCAGCAGTGACTCTGGGACTAGCGGGCCCACAGATACGCAGTATTTT. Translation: CASSDSGTSGPTDTQYF.